One and the same sample provided the 32 T cell receptor beta chains below, sequenced in a study of beta chain features in type 1 diabetes. Expressed TCRB transcripts were sequenced, since all the RNA that had been isolated was reverse transcribed. The method was immunoSEQ multiplex PCR; TCRdb's version includes in-frame clones alone and lacks a portion of them. This table has 350,000 or so clones, 15% to 20% appearing once. The sample comprised naive CD4+ T cells from blood. These receptors were obtained from a woman aged 18-29 years in good health.

The chain carries TRBV5-1 and TRBJ2-3, with 7 bases identical to TRBD1. V lost 3 bases and J lost 0; bases outside the gene matches: 10. Germline V gene data show CDR1 as SGHRS and CDR2 as YFSETQ. CDR3 length: 17 residues. The DNA of the CDR3 is TGCGCCAGCAGCTGGAGTGCAGGGGGTTCTAGCACAGATACGCAGTATTTT. Amino acids: CASSWSAGGSSTDTQYF.

The chain couples TRBV2 to TRBJ2-5, with 9 bases lining up with TRBD1. The length of the CDR3 is 13 residues. Germline V gene lookup returns CDR1 SNHLY and CDR2 FYNNEI. The V gene end was trimmed by 8 bases and the J gene end by 4 bases; junction bases not matched to a gene: 5. The CDR3 loop is CASADRGGETQYF. The CDR3 coding sequence is TGTGCCAGCGCGGACAGGGGTGGAGAGACCCAGTACTTC.

The chain employs TRBV30 and TRBJ1-2; 8 nucleotides agree with TRBD1. Looked up from germline, CDR1 is GTSNPN and CDR2 is SVGIG (reference sequence). This CDR3 region has 14 residues. The V segment lost 5 bases and the J segment 6 bases; nucleotides outside the gene matches: 11. The CDR3 nucleotides read TGTGCCTGGGGGTCGGGACAGGTAGTCAATGGCTACACCTTC. It yields the protein CAWGSGQVVNGYTF. Variable domain in full (rest from reference TRBV30 and TRBJ1-2): SQTIHQWPATLVQPVGSPLSLECTVEGTSNPNLYWYRQAAGRGLQLLFYSVGIGQISSEVPQNLSASRPQDRQFILSSKKLLLSDSGFYLCAWGSGQVVNGYTFGSGTRLTVV.

This clone was detected only a few times. The chain is built from TRBV4-2 and TRBJ2-7, with 7 bases lining up with TRBD2. CDR1 LGHNA and CDR2 YNFKEQ come from the germline V gene. This CDR3 is 15 amino acids long. Trimming cost V 3 bases and J 5 bases; bases outside gene matches: 10. CDR3 in amino acids: CASSQTGTREDEQYF. The CDR3 DNA follows: TGTGCCAGCAGCCAGACTGGGACCCGGGAGGACGAGCAGTACTTC.

The chain recombines TRBV5-4 with TRBJ2-1, with D tentatively TRBD2 (6 bases). Germline V gene sequence: CDR1 SGHNT, CDR2 YYREEE (reference sequence). Deletions cut 0 bases from V and 2 bases from J, with 9 bases between. This CDR3 has 15 amino acids. The CDR3 loop is CASSLDGRPYNEQFF. The CDR3 coding sequence is TGTGCCAGCAGCTTGGACGGGAGACCCTACAATGAGCAGTTCTTC.

The chain couples TRBV6-1 to TRBJ1-1, with TRBD1 matching over 8 bases. Trimming at V came to 8 bases and at J to 3 bases, leaving 8 bases not matched to a gene. The CDR3 is made up of 14 amino acids. Germline loops: CDR1 MNHNS, CDR2 SASEGT. CDR3 sequence: CASSAQGAYTEAFF. CDR3 nucleotide sequence: TGTGCCAGCTCAGCTCAGGGGGCTTACACTGAAGCTTTCTTT.

This clone was picked up a small number of times. The chain recombines TRBV4-2 with TRBJ2-2, with unresolved D. Germline values: CDR1 LGHNA, CDR2 YNFKEQ. The CDR3 spans 15 residues. Trimming stripped 0 bases from V and 3 bases from J, with 8 bases between. CDR3 in DNA: TGTGCCAGCAGCCAAGAGGGCCTTTACACCGGGGAGCTGTTTTTT. It translates to CASSQEGLYTGELFF.

This CDR3 is CASSSGQPLSYNEQFF. As DNA, the CDR3 is TGTGCCAGCAGCAGCGGACAGCCCTTATCCTACAATGAGCAGTTCTTC. The chain employs TRBV21-1 and TRBJ2-1; the table assigns TRBD1, which was not confirmed against the DNA. TRBV21-1 has pseudogene status. The CDR3 has 16 amino acids.

V is TRBV5-1 and J is TRBJ2-1; 10 bases match TRBD1. The germline V gene encodes CDR1 SGHRS and CDR2 YFSETQ. V gave up 4 bases and J gave up 7 bases; unmatched junction bases: 8. The length of the CDR3 is 15 residues. DNA for the CDR3: TGCGCCAGCAGCCGGGGACAGGGGACTTTTAATGAGCAGTTCTTC. It translates to CASSRGQGTFNEQFF.

The chain has TRBV7-9 and TRBJ2-7, with 7 bases that match TRBD2. Germline assignment: CDR1 SEHNR and CDR2 FQNEAQ (reference sequence). The CDR3 has 15 amino acids. The V gene end was trimmed by 8 bases and the J gene end by 1 base; junction bases not matched to a gene: 11. DNA for the CDR3: TGTGCCAGCCTCCGTGGAGGCGGGGGTTCCTACGAGCAGTACTTC. Translated: CASLRGGGGSYEQYF.

This clone has just a few counts. The chain is built from TRBV4-2 and TRBJ1-6; D is undetermined. CDR1 and CDR2 (germline): LGHNA, YNFKEQ. V was cut by 0 bases and J by 6 bases, with 9 bases left in between. There are 15 residues in the CDR3. The CDR3: CASSQERAPNSPLHF. CDR3 nucleotides: TGTGCCAGCAGCCAAGAGAGGGCTCCTAATTCACCCCTCCACTTT.

The V gene is TRBV2, the J gene TRBJ2-7, with 10 nucleotides matching TRBD1. The J segment lost 6 bases and the V segment lost 7 bases, leaving 3 bases of the junction unmatched. Germline CDR1 is SNHLY and CDR2 is FYNNEI. The CDR3 extends over 12 amino acids. CDR3 amino acids: CASKRTGGEQYF. The DNA for the CDR3 is TGTGCCAGCAAGAGGACAGGGGGCGAGCAGTACTTC.

This clone was counted only a few times. The V gene is TRBV18, the J gene TRBJ2-1, with 14 bases aligning to TRBD2. This CDR3 region has 15 residues. The germline gives CDR1 KGHSH, CDR2 LQKENI. Losses at the gene ends were 2 bases for V and 6 bases for J; bases not matched to a gene: 0. The CDR3 bases are TGTGCCAGCTCACCAGGGACTAGCGGGAGCAATGAGCAGTTCTTC. Amino acid sequence: CASSPGTSGSNEQFF. Supplemented by reference TRBV18 and TRBJ2-1, the full variable domain reads NAGVMQNPRHLVRRRGQEARLRCSPMKGHSHVYWYRQLPEEGLKFMVYLQKENIIDESGMPKERFSAEFPKEGPSILRIQQVVRGDSAAYFCASSPGTSGSNEQFFGPGTRLTVL.

This rearrangement joins TRBV11-2 to TRBJ2-6; 10 nucleotides agree with TRBD1. The V gene end was trimmed by 6 bases and the J gene end by 0 bases; junction bases not matched to a gene: 11. The CDR3 covers 19 residues. CDR1 is SGHAT, CDR2 FQNNGV, per germline. The CDR3: CASSFPRDRGSSGANVLTF. The DNA for the CDR3 is TGTGCCAGCAGTTTCCCGAGGGACAGGGGTAGCTCTGGGGCCAACGTCCTGACTTTC.

A few counts support this clone. V gene TRBV6-5 combines with J gene TRBJ1-5, with TRBD1 identical over 9 bases. Unmatched junction bases numbered 1, after V lost 3 bases and J lost 7 bases. The CDR3 is made up of 13 amino acids. Per the germline V gene, CDR1 is MNHEY and CDR2 is SVGAGI. The CDR3 is CASSYDRGQPQHF. The CDR3 nucleotides are TGTGCCAGCAGTTATGACAGGGGGCAGCCCCAGCATTTT.

About this clone itself: This specimen includes other DNA sequences encoding the same CDR3. V is TRBV7-2 and J is TRBJ1-2, with unresolved D. CDR1 is SGHTA and CDR2 is FQGNSA in the germline V gene. Between the trimmed V and J ends, which lost 1 base and 0 bases, there was a span of 3 bases. The CDR3 length is 13 residues. The CDR3 nucleotides read TGTGCCAGCAGCTTAGGAGCTAACTATGGCTACACCTTC. Translated: CASSLGANYGYTF. Full variable domain (rest looked up from reference TRBV7-2 and TRBJ1-2): GAGVSQSPSNKVTEKGKDVELRCDPISGHTALYWYRQSLGQGLEFLIYFQGNSAPDKSGLPSDRFSAERTGGSVSTLTIQRTQQEDSAVYLCASSLGANYGYTFGSGTRLTVV.

This clone was detected a few times. The V and J genes are TRBV25-1 and TRBJ1-5, with D maybe TRBD1 (5 bases). This CDR3 is built from 15 residues. Germline V gene sequence: CDR1 MGHDK, CDR2 SYGVNS. V dropped 4 bases and J dropped 4 bases, with 14 bases sitting between them. The CDR3 DNA reads as TGTGCCAGCAGTGCCGGCGGGACTGATAATCAGCCCCAGCATTTT. This sequence encodes CASSAGGTDNQPQHF.

This sequence joins TRBV9 and TRBJ1-3; D unclear. The CDR3 has 16 residues. Germline V gene data show CDR1 as SGDLS and CDR2 as YYNGEE. V was shortened by 4 bases and J by 0 bases, with 14 bases between the two germline ends. The DNA for the CDR3 is TGTGCCAGCAGCCCCCCGGGAGTAATCTCTGGAAACACCATATATTTT. It specifies CASSPPGVISGNTIYF.

The chain uses TRBV11-3 and TRBJ2-3; possibly TRBD2 for D (5 bases). V lost 4 bases to trimming and J lost 2 bases, with 28 bases between them. The V gene's germline CDR1 is SGHNT and CDR2 YENEEA. The CDR3 covers 20 residues. As DNA, the CDR3 is TGTGCCAGCAGCTCCGAGCGGCCTACCCCCATCGCGTTTAACACAGATACGCAGTATTTT. Encoded protein: CASSSERPTPIAFNTDTQYF.

This clone was counted a few times. The chain uses TRBV9 and TRBJ2-4; TRBD1 is a possible D gene (6 bases). The CDR3 is made up of 13 amino acids. Trimming shortened V by 4 bases and J by 7 bases, and 12 bases separated the two germline ends. Germline CDR1 reads SGDLS; CDR2 reads YYNGEE. CDR3: CASSPRTGNIQYF. In DNA, the CDR3 is TGTGCCAGCAGCCCCCGTACAGGGAACATTCAGTACTTC.

The rearrangement uses TRBV7-9 and TRBJ2-1; 7 bases are a match to TRBD2. Germline V gene sequence: CDR1 SEHNR, CDR2 FQNEAQ (reference sequence). The CDR3 extends over 14 amino acids. J was trimmed by 7 bases and V by 5 bases; bases with no gene match: 8. The CDR3 nucleotides read TGTGCCAGCAGCACTAGGGGAGGGGAGAATGAGCAGTTCTTC. Its protein is CASSTRGGENEQFF.

The chain carries TRBV30 and TRBJ1-2, with D uncertain. V lost 3 bases to trimming and J lost 5 bases, with 10 bases between them. CDR3 length equals 12 residues. Per the germline V gene, CDR1 is GTSNPN and CDR2 is SVGIG (reference sequence). The CDR3 loop is CAWSTWQYGYTF. The CDR3 DNA is TGTGCCTGGAGCACCTGGCAATATGGCTACACCTTC.

This chain joins TRBV19 and TRBJ1-6, with D uncertain. Trimming took 3 bases from V and 7 from J, leaving 7 bases between them. The V gene's germline CDR1 is LNHDA and CDR2 SQIVND (reference sequence). The CDR3 length is 13 residues. In DNA, the CDR3 is TGTGCCAGTAGTATGTACCAGAATTCACCCCTCCACTTT. Encoded protein: CASSMYQNSPLHF.

The chain joins TRBV25-1 to TRBJ1-2; tentatively, D is TRBD1 (5 bases). This CDR3 is 17 amino acids long. The V gene's germline CDR1 is MGHDK and CDR2 SYGVNS. Trimming cost V 6 bases and J 6 bases, with 26 bases left between them. The CDR3 coding sequence is TGTGCCAGCAGAATGAAGGAGGGGATCGATAGATACGATGGCTACACCTTC. This translates into CASRMKEGIDRYDGYTF.

V is TRBV18 and J is TRBJ1-5, with unresolved D. The V and J ends lost 1 base and 5 bases respectively, with 6 bases between them. Germline V CDR1 and CDR2: KGHSH, LQKENI. This CDR3 spans 13 amino acids. The CDR3 bases are TGTGCCAGCTCACCACGGCAGTATCAGCCCCAGCATTTT. As protein: CASSPRQYQPQHF.

The chain recombines TRBV19 with TRBJ1-1; maybe TRBD1 (5 bases). The germline V gene has CDR1 LNHDA and CDR2 SQIVND (reference sequence). The CDR3 is made up of 15 amino acids. Deletions cut 0 bases from V and 3 bases from J, with 11 bases between. For the CDR3, the DNA is TGTGCCAGTAGTATAGATCTCCAGGGATACACTGAAGCTTTCTTT. This sequence encodes CASSIDLQGYTEAFF. The whole variable domain, filled in from reference TRBV19 and TRBJ1-1, reads DGGITQSPKYLFRKEGQNVTLSCEQNLNHDAMYWYRQDPGQGLRLIYYSQIVNDFQKGDIAEGYSVSREKKESFPLTVTSAQKNPTAFYLCASSIDLQGYTEAFFGQGTRLTVV.

The chain uses TRBV23-1 and TRBJ2-2; D is uncertain. TRBV23-1 is reported as an ORF; its role is uncertain. The CDR3 runs 11 residues. V lost 10 bases, J lost 8 bases, and 11 bases lay in between. The CDR3 DNA follows: TGCGCCACGAGGAGCGTGGGGGAGCTGTTTTTT. Translating it yields CATRSVGELFF.

V gene TRBV7-2 combines with J gene TRBJ2-2; 7 bases are shared with TRBD2. This CDR3 comprises 16 residues. Germline assignment: CDR1 SGHTA and CDR2 FQGNSA. V lost 5 bases and J lost 4; bases outside the gene matches: 10. CDR3 sequence reads: CASSPFAGVGTGELFF. The CDR3 DNA reads TGTGCCAGCAGCCCGTTCGCGGGGGTGGGCACCGGGGAGCTGTTTTTT.

The chain joins TRBV7-8 to TRBJ1-1; 9 positions agree with TRBD1. CDR1 is SGHVS, CDR2 FQNEAQ, per germline. The CDR3 runs 15 residues. V shed 5 bases and J 3 bases; nucleotides not matched to a gene: 7. CDR3 in DNA: TGTGCCAGCAGCAGAGGAAGGACAGGGGACACTGAAGCTTTCTTT. Translating it yields CASSRGRTGDTEAFF.

The genes are TRBV9 and TRBJ2-3, with a weak D call TRBD2 (5 bases). Trimming pared 1 base from V and 7 bases from J, leaving 7 bases between. Germline CDR1 and CDR2: SGDLS and YYNGEE. This CDR3 is 12 amino acids long. DNA of the CDR3: TGTGCCAGCAGCGTATCGGGGTATACGCAGTATTTT. Protein: CASSVSGYTQYF.

The genes are TRBV19 and TRBJ2-3; D may be TRBD1 (6 bases). Germline lookup yields CDR1 LNHDA and CDR2 SQIVND (reference sequence). Between the trimmed V and J ends, which lost 6 bases and 2 bases, there was a span of 6 bases. The CDR3 has 12 residues. The CDR3 nucleotides read TGTGCCAGTAGGGGGGCCACAGATACGCAGTATTTT. Translated: CASRGATDTQYF. Using reference TRBV19 and TRBJ2-3 for the parts outside the CDR3, the full variable domain is DGGITQSPKYLFRKEGQNVTLSCEQNLNHDAMYWYRQDPGQGLRLIYYSQIVNDFQKGDIAEGYSVSREKKESFPLTVTSAQKNPTAFYLCASRGATDTQYFGPGTRLTVL.

Only a few counts were recorded for this clone. The chain recombines TRBV4-2 with TRBJ2-1; 7 bases agree with TRBD2. Germline CDR1 LGHNA, CDR2 YNFKEQ. The CDR3 is made up of 16 amino acids. The V and J ends lost 0 bases and 4 bases, in that order; junction bases with no gene match: 6. The CDR3 loop reads CASSQDVGGGYNEQFF. The CDR3, as DNA: TGTGCCAGCAGCCAAGATGTAGGCGGGGGTTACAATGAGCAGTTCTTC.